These T cell receptor beta chains were read from a single sample in a study of early T cells in non-severe SARS-CoV-2 infection. MiXCR, applied by TCRdb to the 5' RACE reads, yields one record per CDR3 protein. The sample records approximately 32,000 distinct CDR3 sequences, 5.8% being singletons. Source material: whole blood. The source is an adult who was a healthcare worker with PCR-confirmed SARS-CoV-2 infection or an uninfected control (not recorded which). CDR3s include the opening cysteine and the closing phenylalanine or tryptophan. The D gene is left open where the match is weak. The size of a clone is reported for some rows only, either as once, few or many, or as a class for expanded clones.

few	TRBV6-6	-	TRBJ2-5	CASSYFIANMGTQYF	TGTGCCAGCAGTTACTTCATCGCAAATATGGGGACCCAGTACTTC
many	TRBV20-1	-	TRBJ1-2	CSAPSGGYGYTF	TGCAGTGCCCCCAGCGGGGGGTATGGCTACACCTTC
-	TRBV29-1	-	TRBJ2-4	CSVRLGMAKNIQYF	TGCAGCGTCCGGCTAGGGATGGCCAAAAACATTCAGTACTTC
many	TRBV24-1	TRBD1	TRBJ1-1	CATSDGTGSAFF	TGTGCCACCAGTGATGGGACAGGGTCAGCTTTCTTT
many	TRBV3-1	-	TRBJ2-7	CASSQGGLEQYF	TGTGCCAGCAGCCAAGGGGGCCTGGAGCAGTACTTC
many	TRBV10-1	TRBD2	TRBJ2-3	CASSESRGREGRTDTQYF	TGCGCCAGCAGTGAGTCCAGGGGCCGGGAGGGCCGGACAGATACGCAGTATTTT
many	TRBV28	-	TRBJ1-2	CACQDANSLGYTF	TGTGCCTGCCAAGACGCAAACAGTTTGGGCTACACCTTC
many	TRBV19	TRBD1	TRBJ1-4	CASRPGQGVGKLLF	TGTGCCAGTAGGCCGGGACAGGGTGTCGGAAAACTGCTTTTT
many	TRBV7-2	-	TRBJ1-1	CASSLISGVGAFF	TGTGCCAGCAGCTTGATTTCAGGGGTAGGAGCTTTCTTT
many	TRBV6-1	-	TRBJ1-1	CASRRWGRTEAFF	TGTGCCAGCAGGAGGTGGGGCCGCACTGAAGCTTTCTTT
many	TRBV19	TRBD1	TRBJ2-2	CASSKNRGPSTGELFF	TGTGCCAGTAGTAAGAACAGGGGTCCGTCCACCGGGGAGCTGTTTTTT
many	TRBV20-1	TRBD2	TRBJ2-1	CSATGTSAYNEQFF	TGCAGTGCTACCGGGACTAGCGCATACAATGAGCAGTTCTTC
few	TRBV12-3/TRBV12-4	TRBD1	TRBJ2-2	CASSFLRQGLGELFF	TGTGCCAGCAGTTTCCTTAGACAGGGCTTAGGGGAGCTGTTTTTT
many	TRBV28	-	TRBJ2-6	CASKIGGANVLTF	TGTGCCAGCAAGATCGGGGGGGCCAACGTCCTGACTTTC
many	TRBV12-3/TRBV12-4	-	TRBJ2-7	CASSLKTGEQYF	TGTGCCAGCAGTCTCAAGACCGGCGAGCAGTACTTC
many	TRBV25-1	-	TRBJ1-1	CASSQALNTEAFF	TGTGCCAGCAGTCAGGCGCTGAACACTGAAGCTTTCTTT
many	TRBV4-1	-	TRBJ1-5	CASSQGVDQPQHF	TGCGCCAGCAGCCAAGGGGTCGATCAGCCCCAGCATTTT
many	TRBV5-6	-	TRBJ2-1	CASSPGPSYNEQFF	TGTGCCAGCAGCCCAGGGCCTTCCTACAATGAGCAGTTCTTC
many	TRBV29-1	-	TRBJ2-4	CSVEVGATGKNIQYF	TGCAGCGTTGAAGTCGGGGCTACAGGCAAAAACATTCAGTACTTC
many	TRBV20-1	-	TRBJ2-6	CSARSGTGANVLTF	TGCAGTGCTAGATCAGGGACTGGGGCCAACGTCCTGACTTTC
few	TRBV20-1	-	TRBJ2-3	CSARTIFGTDTQYF	TGCAGTGCTAGAACTATATTTGGCACAGATACGCAGTATTTT
many	TRBV6-5	-	TRBJ2-5	CASSYSSWRETQYF	TGTGCCAGCAGTTACTCAAGTTGGCGGGAGACCCAGTACTTC
many	TRBV11-2	-	TRBJ2-1	CASSLESSRGEQFF	TGTGCCAGCAGCTTAGAGAGCAGCCGAGGTGAGCAGTTCTTC
many	TRBV27	TRBD1	TRBJ2-5	CASSLQDRGQETQYF	TGTGCCAGCAGTTTACAGGACAGGGGGCAGGAGACCCAGTACTTC
many	TRBV13	-	TRBJ2-2	CASSPYTGELFF	TGTGCCAGCAGCCCCTACACCGGGGAGCTGTTTTTT
many	TRBV12-3/TRBV12-4	TRBD2	TRBJ2-1	CASSTLAGATYNEQFF	TGTGCCAGCAGTACACTAGCGGGGGCAACCTACAATGAGCAGTTCTTC
-	TRBV3-1	-	TRBJ1-2	CASSHRDVVDGYTF	TGTGCCAGCAGCCACAGGGACGTGGTTGATGGCTACACCTTC
many	TRBV20-1	TRBD2	TRBJ2-1	CSAKTSSGGAVYNEQFF	TGCAGTGCAAAAACTTCTAGCGGGGGGGCAGTCTACAATGAGCAGTTCTTC
many	TRBV7-2	TRBD1	TRBJ1-6	CASSRTGGGNNSPLHF	TGTGCCAGCAGCCGGACAGGGGGTGGGAATAATTCACCCCTCCACTTT
once	TRBV7-2	TRBD2	TRBJ2-1	CASSSRGGGGSYNEQFF	TGTGCCAGCAGCTCTCGGGGAGGCGGGGGTTCCTACAATGAGCAGTTCTTC
-	TRBV10-2	TRBD2	TRBJ2-3	CASGTSGSGNTQYF	TGCGCCAGCGGGACTAGCGGGAGTGGTAATACGCAGTATTTT
many	TRBV12-3/TRBV12-4	-	TRBJ2-1	CASSPYLNEQFF	TGTGCCAGCAGTCCGTACCTCAATGAGCAGTTCTTC
many	TRBV7-2	-	TRBJ2-1	CASSPVQPRGSYNEQFF	TGTGCCAGCAGCCCAGTTCAGCCGAGGGGATCCTACAATGAGCAGTTCTTC
many	TRBV12-3/TRBV12-4	-	TRBJ2-7	CASSFGSYEQYF	TGTGCCAGCAGTTTCGGCTCCTACGAGCAGTACTTC
many	TRBV7-9	-	TRBJ2-3	CASSPWDRLAQYF	TGTGCCAGCAGCCCATGGGACCGGCTTGCGCAGTATTTT
medium-sized	TRBV6-5	-	TRBJ1-2	CASRTTEPYGYTF	TGTGCCAGCAGAACAACAGAACCCTATGGCTACACCTTC
many	TRBV20-1	-	TRBJ2-7	CSARDSFRDHEQYF	TGCAGTGCTAGAGATTCGTTCAGGGACCACGAGCAGTACTTC
few	TRBV5-1	-	TRBJ2-5	CASSPLTEETQYF	TGCGCCAGCAGCCCGCTCACCGAAGAGACCCAGTACTTC
many	TRBV6-5	-	TRBJ1-6	CASSYSSVTSGINSPLHF	TGTGCCAGCAGTTACTCGTCGGTGACATCAGGAATTAATTCACCCCTCCACTTT
few	TRBV6-5	TRBD2	TRBJ2-5	CASRTAGGAGTQYF	TGTGCCAGCAGGACGGCGGGGGGAGCCGGGACCCAGTACTTC
many	TRBV18	-	TRBJ1-1	CASSPDSLNTEAFF	TGTGCCAGCTCCCCCGACAGCTTGAACACTGAAGCTTTCTTT
many	TRBV29-1	-	TRBJ1-1	CQTGGVGTEAFF	TGCCAGACAGGCGGAGTGGGCACTGAAGCTTTCTTT
medium-sized	TRBV6-2/TRBV6-3	TRBD2	TRBJ2-4	CASSYRLAGTPIAKNIQYF	TGTGCCAGCAGTTATCGTCTAGCGGGTACTCCTATAGCCAAAAACATTCAGTACTTC
many	TRBV5-1	-	TRBJ2-7	CASSLISTGEQYF	TGCGCCAGCAGCTTGATTTCCACTGGGGAGCAGTACTTC
many	TRBV10-1	-	TRBJ2-7	CASSQVPDEQYF	TGCGCCAGCAGTCAGGTGCCCGACGAGCAGTACTTC